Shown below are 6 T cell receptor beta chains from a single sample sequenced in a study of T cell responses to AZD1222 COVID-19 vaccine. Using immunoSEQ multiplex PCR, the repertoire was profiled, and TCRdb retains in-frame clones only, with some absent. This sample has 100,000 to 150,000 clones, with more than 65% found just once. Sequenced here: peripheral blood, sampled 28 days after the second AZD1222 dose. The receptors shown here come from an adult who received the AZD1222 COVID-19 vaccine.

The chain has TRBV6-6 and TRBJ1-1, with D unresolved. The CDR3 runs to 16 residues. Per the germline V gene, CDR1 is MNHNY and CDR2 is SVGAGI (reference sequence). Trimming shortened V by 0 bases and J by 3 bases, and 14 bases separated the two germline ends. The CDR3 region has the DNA TGTGCCAGCAGTTACTCCGGGGTGGGTCGCGACACTGAAGCTTTCTTT. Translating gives CASSYSGVGRDTEAFF.

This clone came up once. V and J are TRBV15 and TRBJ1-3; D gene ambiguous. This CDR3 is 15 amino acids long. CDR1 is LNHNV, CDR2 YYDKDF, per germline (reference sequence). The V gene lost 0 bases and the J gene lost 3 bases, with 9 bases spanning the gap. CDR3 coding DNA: TGTGCCACCAGCAGAGATTTCTCTTTTGGAAACACCATATATTTT. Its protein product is CATSRDFSFGNTIYF.

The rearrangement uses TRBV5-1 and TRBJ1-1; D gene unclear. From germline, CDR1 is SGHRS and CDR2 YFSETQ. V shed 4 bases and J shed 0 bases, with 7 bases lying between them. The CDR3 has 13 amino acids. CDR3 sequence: CASSPGVNTEAFF. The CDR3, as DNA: TGCGCCAGCAGCCCCGGGGTGAACACTGAAGCTTTCTTT.

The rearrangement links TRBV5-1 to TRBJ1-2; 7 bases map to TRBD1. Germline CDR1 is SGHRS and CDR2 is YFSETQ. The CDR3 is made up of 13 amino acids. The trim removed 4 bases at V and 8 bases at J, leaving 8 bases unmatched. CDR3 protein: CASSLRDSQGYTF. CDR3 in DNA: TGCGCCAGCAGCCTCCGGGACAGTCAAGGCTACACCTTC.

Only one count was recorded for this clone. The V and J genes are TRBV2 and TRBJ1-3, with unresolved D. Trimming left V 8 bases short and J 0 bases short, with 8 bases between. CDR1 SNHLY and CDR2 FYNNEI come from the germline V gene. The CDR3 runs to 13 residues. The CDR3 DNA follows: TGTGCCAGCGAGCGGATCTCTGGAAACACCATATATTTT. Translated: CASERISGNTIYF.

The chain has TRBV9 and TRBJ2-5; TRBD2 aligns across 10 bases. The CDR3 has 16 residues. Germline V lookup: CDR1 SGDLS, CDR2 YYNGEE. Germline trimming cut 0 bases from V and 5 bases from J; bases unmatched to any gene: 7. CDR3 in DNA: TGTGCCAGCAGCGTAGAGAAGCGGGGGGGCTTGGAGACCCAGTACTTC. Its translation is CASSVEKRGGLETQYF.